These T cell receptor beta chains were read from a single sample in a study of beta chain features in type 1 diabetes. Sequencing used immunoSEQ multiplex PCR; TCRdb keeps in-frame clones, though not all of them. The sample consists of over 650,000 clones, about 14% of them appearing once. Sequenced: naive CD4+ T cells from blood. The receptors shown here come from a man between 18 and 35 years old with type 1 diabetes. Both conserved end residues are part of each CDR3. D genes are given only for firm matches. Clone size is not always given. Where it is, it says once, few, many or a class for expanded clones.

d_call: -
j_call: TRBJ2-7
clone_size: few
v_call: TRBV30
cdr3_aa: CAWSVTGYEQYF
cdr3_nt: TGTGCCTGGAGTGTGACAGGCTACGAGCAGTACTTC

d_call: -
j_call: TRBJ2-7
clone_size: few
v_call: TRBV7-2
cdr3_aa: CASSLFGQNHEQYF
cdr3_nt: TGTGCCAGCAGCTTATTTGGACAGAACCACGAGCAGTACTTC

d_call: TRBD1
j_call: TRBJ1-4
clone_size: few
v_call: TRBV28
cdr3_aa: CASGSRQGVSEKLFF
cdr3_nt: TGTGCCAGCGGATCCCGACAGGGGGTTAGTGAAAAACTGTTTTTT

d_call: TRBD1
j_call: TRBJ1-2
clone_size: -
v_call: TRBV6-4
cdr3_aa: CASSRDSYYGYTF
cdr3_nt: TGTGCCAGCAGCAGGGACAGCTACTATGGCTACACCTTC

d_call: TRBD1
j_call: TRBJ2-7
clone_size: -
v_call: TRBV7-2
cdr3_aa: CASSSGQGTREQYF
cdr3_nt: TGTGCCAGCAGCTCGGGACAGGGAACGCGCGAGCAGTACTTC

d_call: -
j_call: TRBJ2-7
clone_size: -
v_call: TRBV4-3
cdr3_aa: CASSQSRLAYEQYF
cdr3_nt: TGCGCCAGCAGCCAATCAAGACTCGCCTACGAGCAGTACTTC

d_call: -
j_call: TRBJ2-6
clone_size: -
v_call: TRBV14
cdr3_aa: CASSQEAGANVLTF
cdr3_nt: TGTGCCAGCAGCCAAGAGGCTGGGGCCAACGTCCTGACTTTC

d_call: -
j_call: TRBJ1-3
clone_size: few
v_call: TRBV30
cdr3_aa: CAWSDDRIPGNTIYF
cdr3_nt: TGTGCCTGGAGCGACGACAGGATACCTGGAAACACCATATATTTT

d_call: -
j_call: TRBJ1-5
clone_size: -
v_call: TRBV28
cdr3_aa: CASSRTRQNQPQHF
cdr3_nt: TGTGCCAGCAGTCGGACGAGGCAGAATCAGCCCCAGCATTTT

d_call: -
j_call: TRBJ2-7
clone_size: few
v_call: TRBV7-3
cdr3_aa: CASSPPGQYEQYF
cdr3_nt: TGTGCCAGCAGCCCCCCCGGACAGTACGAGCAGTACTTC

d_call: TRBD1
j_call: TRBJ2-5
clone_size: -
v_call: TRBV7-7
cdr3_aa: CASSFGTAQETQYF
cdr3_nt: TGTGCTAGCAGCTTCGGGACAGCCCAAGAGACCCAGTACTTC

d_call: -
j_call: TRBJ1-2
clone_size: -
v_call: TRBV12-2
cdr3_aa: CASRLDRDYTF
cdr3_nt: TGTGCAAGTCGCTTAGACAGGGACTACACCTTC

d_call: -
j_call: TRBJ2-1
clone_size: few
v_call: TRBV10-3
cdr3_aa: CAISGLSGNEQFF
cdr3_nt: TGTGCCATCAGTGGGCTTAGTGGCAATGAGCAGTTCTTC

d_call: -
j_call: TRBJ1-2
clone_size: -
v_call: TRBV7-2
cdr3_aa: CASSLAGGYGYTF
cdr3_nt: TGTGCCAGCAGCTTAGCAGGGGGGTATGGCTACACCTTC

d_call: -
j_call: TRBJ2-1
clone_size: few
v_call: TRBV7-2
cdr3_aa: CASSLDWGGPSSYNEQFF
cdr3_nt: TGTGCCAGCAGCTTAGACTGGGGCGGGCCGAGCTCCTACAATGAGCAGTTCTTC

d_call: -
j_call: TRBJ2-7
clone_size: few
v_call: TRBV30
cdr3_aa: CAWSVGRSYEQYF
cdr3_nt: TGTGCCTGGAGTGTAGGACGGAGCTACGAGCAGTACTTC

d_call: TRBD1
j_call: TRBJ2-7
clone_size: -
v_call: TRBV28
cdr3_aa: CASSRTGRSYEQYF
cdr3_nt: TGTGCCAGCAGCAGGACAGGGCGCTCCTACGAGCAGTACTTC

d_call: TRBD1
j_call: TRBJ2-7
clone_size: -
v_call: TRBV7-2
cdr3_aa: CASSLARGNYEQYF
cdr3_nt: TGTGCCAGCAGCTTGGCCAGGGGGAATTACGAGCAGTACTTC

d_call: TRBD1
j_call: TRBJ1-2
clone_size: -
v_call: TRBV9
cdr3_aa: CASSVAGGLGYGYTF
cdr3_nt: TGTGCCAGCAGCGTAGCAGGGGGGCTTGGCTATGGCTACACCTTC

d_call: -
j_call: TRBJ1-1
clone_size: -
v_call: TRBV29-1
cdr3_aa: CSIRWAYTEAFF
cdr3_nt: TGCAGCATCCGATGGGCCTACACTGAAGCTTTCTTT

d_call: -
j_call: TRBJ1-1
clone_size: -
v_call: TRBV27
cdr3_aa: CASSLRRNTEAFF
cdr3_nt: TGTGCCAGCAGTTTAAGGCGGAACACTGAAGCTTTCTTT

d_call: TRBD2
j_call: TRBJ2-7
clone_size: few
v_call: TRBV4-1
cdr3_aa: CASSQESSVAGGPAGYEQYF
cdr3_nt: TGCGCCAGCAGCCAAGAGAGCTCGGTAGCGGGAGGTCCCGCGGGGTACGAGCAGTACTTC

d_call: -
j_call: TRBJ2-7
clone_size: -
v_call: TRBV11-1
cdr3_aa: CASSLPQGDEQYF
cdr3_nt: TGTGCCAGCAGCCTACCCCAAGGGGACGAGCAGTACTTC

d_call: -
j_call: TRBJ1-5
clone_size: few
v_call: TRBV19
cdr3_aa: CASSGTGNQPQHF
cdr3_nt: TGTGCCAGTAGTGGAACAGGCAATCAGCCCCAGCATTTT

d_call: TRBD1
j_call: TRBJ1-2
clone_size: few
v_call: TRBV4-3
cdr3_aa: CASSQALPRGSNYGYTF
cdr3_nt: TGCGCCAGCAGCCAAGCCCTACCCAGGGGGTCTAACTATGGCTACACCTTC

d_call: TRBD1
j_call: TRBJ1-6
clone_size: -
v_call: TRBV6-6
cdr3_aa: CAIATGLRSPLHF
cdr3_nt: TGTGCCATTGCGACAGGGTTGCGATCACCCCTCCACTTT

d_call: TRBD2
j_call: TRBJ2-7
clone_size: few
v_call: TRBV7-2
cdr3_aa: CASSLASTSGGYEQYF
cdr3_nt: TGTGCCAGCAGCTTAGCATCGACTAGCGGGGGATACGAGCAGTACTTC

d_call: TRBD1
j_call: TRBJ2-7
clone_size: -
v_call: TRBV6-6
cdr3_aa: CASRLLPGTGSHEQYF
cdr3_nt: TGTGCCAGCAGACTCCTTCCGGGGACAGGGAGCCACGAGCAGTACTTC

d_call: -
j_call: TRBJ1-2
clone_size: -
v_call: TRBV7-2
cdr3_aa: CASSLRRDGYTF
cdr3_nt: TGTGCCAGCAGCTTAAGGCGCGATGGCTACACCTTC

d_call: -
j_call: TRBJ2-3
clone_size: -
v_call: TRBV2
cdr3_aa: CASSVFGATDTQYF
cdr3_nt: TGTGCCAGCAGTGTTTTCGGGGCCACAGATACGCAGTATTTT

d_call: -
j_call: TRBJ1-2
clone_size: -
v_call: TRBV29-1
cdr3_aa: CSVEGTLGSYGYTF
cdr3_nt: TGCAGCGTTGAAGGGACCTTAGGATCCTATGGCTACACCTTC

d_call: TRBD2
j_call: TRBJ2-7
clone_size: -
v_call: TRBV19
cdr3_aa: CASSQTSGKAYEQYF
cdr3_nt: TGTGCCAGTTCGCAGACTAGCGGGAAGGCCTACGAGCAGTACTTC

d_call: -
j_call: TRBJ1-1
clone_size: few
v_call: TRBV28
cdr3_aa: CASTGAQGREAFF
cdr3_nt: TGTGCCAGCACCGGGGCTCAGGGACGAGAAGCTTTCTTT

d_call: -
j_call: TRBJ2-3
clone_size: -
v_call: TRBV7-9
cdr3_aa: CASSRTRSSTDTQYF
cdr3_nt: TGTGCCAGCAGCCGTACACGGAGTAGCACAGATACGCAGTATTTT

d_call: TRBD2
j_call: TRBJ2-3
clone_size: few
v_call: TRBV7-9
cdr3_aa: CASSLGAGGYTDTQYF
cdr3_nt: TGTGCCAGCAGCTTAGGAGCGGGGGGTTACACAGATACGCAGTATTTT

d_call: -
j_call: TRBJ2-3
clone_size: few
v_call: TRBV2
cdr3_aa: CATAALDRFTDTQYF
cdr3_nt: TGTGCCACCGCTGCCCTTGACAGATTCACAGATACGCAGTATTTT